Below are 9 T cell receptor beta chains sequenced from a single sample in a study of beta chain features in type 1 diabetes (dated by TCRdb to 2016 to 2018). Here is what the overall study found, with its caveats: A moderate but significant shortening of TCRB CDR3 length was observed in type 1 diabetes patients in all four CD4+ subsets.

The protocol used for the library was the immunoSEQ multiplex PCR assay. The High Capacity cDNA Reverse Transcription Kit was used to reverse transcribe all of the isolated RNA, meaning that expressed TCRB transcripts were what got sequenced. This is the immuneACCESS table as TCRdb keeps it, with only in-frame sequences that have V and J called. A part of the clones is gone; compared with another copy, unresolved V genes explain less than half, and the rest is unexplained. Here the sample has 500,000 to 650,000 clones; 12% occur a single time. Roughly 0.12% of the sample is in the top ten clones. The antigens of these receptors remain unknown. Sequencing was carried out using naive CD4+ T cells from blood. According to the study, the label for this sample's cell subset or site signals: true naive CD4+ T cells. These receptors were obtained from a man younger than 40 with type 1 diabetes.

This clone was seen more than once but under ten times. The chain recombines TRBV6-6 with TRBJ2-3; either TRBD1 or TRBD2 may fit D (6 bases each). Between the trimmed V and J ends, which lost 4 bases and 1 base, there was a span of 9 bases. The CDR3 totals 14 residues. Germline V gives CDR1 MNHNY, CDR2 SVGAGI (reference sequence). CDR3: CASSSRGRTDTQYF. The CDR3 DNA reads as TGTGCCAGCAGTTCCCGGGGGCGCACAGATACGCAGTATTTT.

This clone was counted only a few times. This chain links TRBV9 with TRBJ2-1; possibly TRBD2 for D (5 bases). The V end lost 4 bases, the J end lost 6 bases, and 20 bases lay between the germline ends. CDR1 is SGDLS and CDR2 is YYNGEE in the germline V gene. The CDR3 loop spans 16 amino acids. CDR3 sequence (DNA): TGTGCCAGCAGCCTTACACCGGGGATTGAAAGCAATGAGCAGTTCTTC. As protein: CASSLTPGIESNEQFF.

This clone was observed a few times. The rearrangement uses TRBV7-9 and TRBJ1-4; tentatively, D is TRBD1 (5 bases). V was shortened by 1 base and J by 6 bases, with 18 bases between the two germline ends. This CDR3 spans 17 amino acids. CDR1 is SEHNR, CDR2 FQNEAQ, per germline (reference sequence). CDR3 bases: TGTGCCAGCAGCTTAGGATGGGACTCCAGGAGCGATGAAAAACTGTTTTTT. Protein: CASSLGWDSRSDEKLFF.

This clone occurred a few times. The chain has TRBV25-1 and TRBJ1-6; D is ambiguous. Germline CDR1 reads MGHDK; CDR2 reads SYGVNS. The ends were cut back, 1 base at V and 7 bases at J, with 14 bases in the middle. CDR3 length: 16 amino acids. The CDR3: CASSEFGVSPNSPLHF. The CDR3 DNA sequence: TGTGCCAGCAGTGAATTTGGTGTCAGTCCAAATTCACCCCTCCACTTT.

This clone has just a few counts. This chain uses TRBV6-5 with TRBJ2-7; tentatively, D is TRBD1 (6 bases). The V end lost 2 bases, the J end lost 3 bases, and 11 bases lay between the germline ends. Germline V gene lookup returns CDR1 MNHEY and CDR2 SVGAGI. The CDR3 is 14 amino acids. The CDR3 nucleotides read TGTGCCAGCAGTTACGCGCAGGGACACTACGAGCAGTACTTC. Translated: CASSYAQGHYEQYF.

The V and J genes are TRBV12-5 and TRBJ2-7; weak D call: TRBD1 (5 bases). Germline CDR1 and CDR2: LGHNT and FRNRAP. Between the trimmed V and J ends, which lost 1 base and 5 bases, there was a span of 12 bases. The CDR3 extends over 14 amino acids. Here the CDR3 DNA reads TGTGCTAGTGGTTTGGGGCAGGGCAAGGACGAGCAGTACTTC. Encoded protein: CASGLGQGKDEQYF.

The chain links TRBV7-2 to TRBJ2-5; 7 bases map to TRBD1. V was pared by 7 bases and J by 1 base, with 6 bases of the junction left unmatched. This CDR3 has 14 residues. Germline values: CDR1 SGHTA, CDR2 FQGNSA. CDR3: CASNYRDSQETQYF. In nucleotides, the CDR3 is TGTGCCAGCAACTACCGGGACAGCCAAGAGACCCAGTACTTC.

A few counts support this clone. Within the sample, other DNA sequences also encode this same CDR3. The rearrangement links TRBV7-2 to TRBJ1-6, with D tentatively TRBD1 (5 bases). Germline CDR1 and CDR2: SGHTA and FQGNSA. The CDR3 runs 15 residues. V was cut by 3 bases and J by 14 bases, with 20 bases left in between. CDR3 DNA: TGTGCCAGCAGCTTGCACGATCCGACAGAGTCGGCCCTCCACTTT. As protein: CASSLHDPTESALHF.

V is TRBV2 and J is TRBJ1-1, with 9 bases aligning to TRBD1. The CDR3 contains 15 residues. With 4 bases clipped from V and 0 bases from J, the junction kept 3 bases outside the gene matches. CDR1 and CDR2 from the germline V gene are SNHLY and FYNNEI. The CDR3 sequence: CASSGGTGMNTEAFF. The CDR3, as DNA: TGTGCCAGCAGTGGAGGGACAGGGATGAACACTGAAGCTTTCTTT.